The 25 T cell receptor beta chains in this list originate from one sample, sequenced in a study of cytomegalovirus exposure and HLA in healthy donors. Amplification used 60 Vbeta primers and 13 Jbeta primers. Generated by immunoSEQ multiplex PCR, the TCRdb table keeps only in-frame clones and is missing some. The sample lists 95,000 to 150,000 clones, roughly 80% occurring once. Sequenced material: PBMCs. These receptors were taken from a man aged 45-65 years in good health and CMV-seronegative.

A few counts support this clone. The V gene is TRBV28, the J gene TRBJ1-6; 7 positions match TRBD1. V shed 6 bases and J 6 bases; nucleotides not matched to a gene: 5. The germline CDR1 and CDR2 sequences are MDHEN and SYDVKM. The CDR3 runs to 14 residues. CDR3 sequence reads: CASSDDRVNSPLHF. CDR3 nucleotides: TGTGCCAGCAGCGATGACAGGGTTAATTCACCCCTCCACTTT.

The V and J genes are TRBV5-6 and TRBJ1-1, with 10 nucleotides matching TRBD1. CDR3 size: 12 residues. The V and J ends lost 4 bases and 11 bases, in that order; junction bases with no gene match: 5. Germline loops: CDR1 SGHDT, CDR2 YYEEEE. The CDR3 DNA sequence: TGTGCCAGCAGCAACGACAGGGGGCCGGCTTTCTTT. It specifies CASSNDRGPAFF.

J is TRBJ1-1 and V is TRBV19; no definite D call. The CDR3 totals 17 residues. V gave up 2 bases and J gave up 0 bases, with 16 bases separating them. Germline assignment: CDR1 LNHDA and CDR2 SQIVND (reference sequence). The CDR3 DNA reads as TGTGCCAGTAGTATACGTGGCATAATCTCAATGAACACTGAAGCTTTCTTT. Translated: CASSIRGIISMNTEAFF.

The chain recombines TRBV6-5 with TRBJ2-3; no firm D call. Looked up from germline, CDR1 is MNHEY and CDR2 is SVGAGI. The V end was cut by 2 bases, the J end by 3 bases, with 12 bases between. The CDR3 length is 15 residues. The CDR3 nucleotides read TGTGCCAGCAGTTACCGCGGTGGATCGACAGATACGCAGTATTTT. Translating gives CASSYRGGSTDTQYF.

This chain joins TRBV5-1 and TRBJ1-1; TRBD1 is a possible D gene (6 bases). V lost 4 bases and J lost 1, with 11 bases in between. The CDR3 totals 14 residues. Germline lookup yields CDR1 SGHRS and CDR2 YFSETQ. CDR3 coding DNA: TGCGCCAGCAGCCCGGACAGTTCGAACACTGAAGCTTTCTTT. Amino acid sequence: CASSPDSSNTEAFF.

The chain employs TRBV4-3 and TRBJ1-1; no reliable D call. Between the trimmed V and J ends, which lost 0 bases and 1 base, there was a span of 12 bases. The CDR3 contains 16 residues. Per the germline V gene, CDR1 is LGHNA and CDR2 is YSLEER. The chain's CDR3 is CASSQDLGGTNTEAFF. The DNA of the CDR3 is TGCGCCAGCAGCCAAGACCTTGGAGGTACGAACACTGAAGCTTTCTTT.

This clone showed up just a few times. The J gene is TRBJ1-2, the V gene TRBV25-1; TRBD1 agrees at 8 bases. The ends lost 3 bases at V and 1 base at J; junction bases unmatched: 7. Germline loops: CDR1 MGHDK, CDR2 SYGVNS. This CDR3 has 16 residues. This chain's CDR3 is CASSDRTGQNNYGYTF. CDR3 bases: TGTGCCAGCAGTGACCGGACAGGGCAAAATAACTATGGCTACACCTTC.

This clone has only a few counts. The chain employs TRBV7-6 and TRBJ2-1; 7 bases align to TRBD2. The V gene end was trimmed by 3 bases and the J gene end by 4 bases; junction bases not matched to a gene: 6. The CDR3 consists of 15 residues. Looked up from germline, CDR1 is SGHVS and CDR2 is FNYEAQ. The CDR3 loop is CASSLEGLEYNEQFF. The CDR3 coding sequence is TGTGCCAGCAGCTTGGAAGGACTAGAATACAATGAGCAGTTCTTC.

V usage is TRBV4-2 and J usage is TRBJ2-1; D remains unclear. Trimming stripped 3 bases from V and 8 bases from J, with 11 bases between. CDR1 and CDR2 from the germline V gene are LGHNA and YNFKEQ. CDR3 length equals 13 residues. The chain's CDR3 is CASSQQRSDEQFF. CDR3 bases: TGTGCCAGCAGCCAGCAACGAAGCGATGAGCAGTTCTTC.

This clone was picked up one time. V is TRBV19 and J is TRBJ2-7; the D gene is possibly TRBD2 (6 bases). Germline lookup yields CDR1 LNHDA and CDR2 SQIVND (reference sequence). The CDR3 contains 17 residues. V was pared by 3 bases and J by 0 bases, with 18 bases between. The CDR3 is CASSIGWGGTRSYEQYF. The DNA for the CDR3 is TGTGCCAGTAGTATCGGGTGGGGAGGAACACGCTCCTACGAGCAGTACTTC.

This chain links TRBV28 with TRBJ2-5; TRBD2 agrees at 8 bases. CDR1 is MDHEN, CDR2 SYDVKM, per germline. After removal of 7 bases from V and 4 bases from J, the junction contained 14 bases not matched to a gene. CDR3 size: 16 residues. Written as DNA, the CDR3 is TGTGCCAGCAACCAAGCGGGGGAAGGTCTCGTAGAGACCCAGTACTTC. The encoded protein is CASNQAGEGLVETQYF. Full variable domain (remainder filled in from reference TRBV28 and TRBJ2-5): DVKVTQSSRYLVKRTGEKVFLECVQDMDHENMFWYRQDPGLGLRLIYFSYDVKMKEKGDIPEGYSVSREKKERFSLILESASTNQTSMYLCASNQAGEGLVETQYFGPGTRLLVL.

A few counts support this clone. The rearrangement links TRBV30 to TRBJ1-6, with D perhaps TRBD1 (6 bases). The CDR3 totals 15 residues. In germline, CDR1 is GTSNPN, CDR2 SVGIG (reference sequence). V was trimmed by 0 bases and J by 8 bases, leaving 14 bases between them. The CDR3 spells CAWSVLGGNYSPLHF. For the CDR3, the DNA is TGTGCCTGGAGTGTATTAGGGGGAAATTATTCACCCCTCCACTTT.

This chain joins TRBV29-1 and TRBJ2-7; D gene uncertain. Germline CDR1 SQVTM, CDR2 ANQGSEA. This CDR3 is built from 11 residues. Trimming removed 6 bases from V and 3 bases from J, with 9 bases in between. CDR3 sequence reads: CSVQTLYEQYF. As DNA, the CDR3 is TGCAGCGTCCAGACTCTCTACGAGCAGTACTTC.

J is TRBJ2-5 and V is TRBV14; D remains unclear. Looked up from germline, CDR1 is SGHDN and CDR2 is FVKESK. V was pared by 4 bases and J by 2 bases, with 11 bases between. CDR3 length equals 14 residues. CDR3 sequence (DNA): TGTGCCAGCAGCCCCAGGAAAGTACAAGAGACCCAGTACTTC. Translated: CASSPRKVQETQYF.

The chain has TRBV7-3 and TRBJ2-1, with D possibly matching TRBD2 (5 bases). CDR3 length: 14 residues. V was pared by 4 bases and J by 9 bases, with 16 bases between. Germline V gives CDR1 SGHTA, CDR2 FQGTGA. The CDR3 nucleotides read TGTGCCAGCAGCTCCCTTGAGGTAGCGTCTGAGCAGTTCTTC. This translates into CASSSLEVASEQFF.

The J gene is TRBJ2-7, the V gene TRBV6-4, with 7 bases that match TRBD1. The V segment lost 8 bases and the J segment 2 bases; nucleotides outside the gene matches: 9. CDR1 MRHNA and CDR2 SNTAGT come from the germline V gene. The CDR3 runs 14 residues. CDR3 nucleotides: TGTGCCAGCTCTTACTGGGACAGCACCTACGAGCAGTACTTC. This encodes CASSYWDSTYEQYF.

The chain couples TRBV29-1 to TRBJ2-7, with 8 positions matching TRBD2. Trimming removed 6 bases from V and 5 bases from J; junction bases left unmatched: 18. Germline-derived CDR1 and CDR2 are SQVTM and ANQGSEA. The CDR3 consists of 16 residues. The CDR3 reads CSVAPSGRNALNEQYF. Here the CDR3 DNA reads TGCAGCGTAGCCCCCAGCGGGAGAAACGCGTTGAACGAGCAGTACTTC.

The chain recombines TRBV7-3 with TRBJ2-7; possible D gene TRBD1, 6 bases. Germline V gives CDR1 SGHTA, CDR2 FQGTGA. The CDR3 runs to 18 residues. Trimming stripped 1 base from V and 3 bases from J, with 22 bases between. The CDR3 protein is CASSLKGGDTGHFYEQYF. For the CDR3, the DNA is TGTGCCAGCAGCTTAAAAGGAGGAGATACGGGACACTTCTACGAGCAGTACTTC.

The chain has TRBV4-2 and TRBJ2-5; 8 bases agree with TRBD1. The CDR3 loop spans 20 amino acids. V lost 1 base and J lost 0; bases outside the gene matches: 16. Looked up from germline, CDR1 is LGHNA and CDR2 is YNFKEQ. CDR3 DNA: TGTGCCAGCAGCCAAGCTCCCCGGGACAGGTTCTATACACACCAAGAGACCCAGTACTTC. Its translation: CASSQAPRDRFYTHQETQYF.

The V gene is TRBV29-1, the J gene TRBJ1-2; TRBD1 aligns across 11 bases. The CDR3 is 13 residues long. Germline CDR1 and CDR2: SQVTM and ANQGSEA. V lost 5 bases, J lost 10 bases, and 9 bases stayed unmatched. The CDR3 loop is CSVQGQGETVYTF. DNA for the CDR3: TGCAGCGTTCAGGGACAGGGGGAAACAGTCTACACCTTC.

This chain connects TRBV29-1 to TRBJ2-2; D unclear. With 6 bases removed from V and 4 bases from J, the gap between germline ends came to 3 bases. This CDR3 is built from 10 residues. The germline gives CDR1 SQVTM, CDR2 ANQGSEA. CDR3 nucleotides: TGCAGCGTCTTCACCGGGGAGCTGTTTTTT. Protein: CSVFTGELFF.

The chain couples TRBV6-1 to TRBJ2-5, with 11 positions matching TRBD2. The CDR3 extends over 15 amino acids. The germline V gene has CDR1 MNHNS and CDR2 SASEGT. Trimming cost V 6 bases and J 5 bases; bases outside gene matches: 8. The CDR3 DNA follows: TGTGCCAGCAGAACGACTAGCGGGGCGTCGGAGACCCAGTACTTC. Translated: CASRTTSGASETQYF.

In its sample, this clone was seen once. This sequence joins TRBV7-2 and TRBJ2-7, with 7 nucleotides matching TRBD2. The germline CDR1 and CDR2 sequences are SGHTA and FQGNSA. The CDR3 runs to 15 residues. V trimming: 0 bases; J trimming: 0 bases; junction bases outside the gene matches: 2. This CDR3 is CASSLAGGSSYEQYF. The CDR3 nucleotides are TGTGCCAGCAGCTTAGCAGGCGGGAGCTCCTACGAGCAGTACTTC.

The chain carries TRBV29-1 and TRBJ1-5; D is possibly TRBD1 (6 bases). V lost 6 bases and J lost 7, with 19 bases in between. CDR1 SQVTM and CDR2 ANQGSEA come from the germline V gene. This CDR3 contains 14 residues. CDR3 nucleotide sequence: TGCAGCGTGCATCCAACAGGGCTTAGCCAGCCCCAGCATTTT. It specifies CSVHPTGLSQPQHF.

This clone was recorded only once. The chain couples TRBV10-3 to TRBJ1-6; TRBD1 aligns across 8 bases. V dropped 0 bases and J dropped 11; count of bases not matched to a gene: 6. Germline V CDR1 and CDR2: ENHRY, SYGVKD. The CDR3 length is 15 residues. This chain's CDR3 is CAISESTGDLAPLHF. The DNA of the CDR3 is TGTGCCATCAGTGAGTCGACAGGGGATTTGGCACCCCTCCACTTT.